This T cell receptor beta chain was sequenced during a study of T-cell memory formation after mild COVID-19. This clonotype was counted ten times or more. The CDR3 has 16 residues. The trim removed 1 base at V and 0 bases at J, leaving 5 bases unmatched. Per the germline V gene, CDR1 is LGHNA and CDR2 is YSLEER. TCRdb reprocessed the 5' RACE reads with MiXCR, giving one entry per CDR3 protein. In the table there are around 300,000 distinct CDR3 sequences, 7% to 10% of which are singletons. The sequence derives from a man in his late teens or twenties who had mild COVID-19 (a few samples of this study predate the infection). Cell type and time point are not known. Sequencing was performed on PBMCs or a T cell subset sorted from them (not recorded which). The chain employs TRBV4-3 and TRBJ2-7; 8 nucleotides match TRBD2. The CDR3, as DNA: TGCGCCAGCAGCCAAGGGGTAGCGGGGAGCTCCTACGAGCAGTACTTC. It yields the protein CASSQGVAGSSYEQYF.